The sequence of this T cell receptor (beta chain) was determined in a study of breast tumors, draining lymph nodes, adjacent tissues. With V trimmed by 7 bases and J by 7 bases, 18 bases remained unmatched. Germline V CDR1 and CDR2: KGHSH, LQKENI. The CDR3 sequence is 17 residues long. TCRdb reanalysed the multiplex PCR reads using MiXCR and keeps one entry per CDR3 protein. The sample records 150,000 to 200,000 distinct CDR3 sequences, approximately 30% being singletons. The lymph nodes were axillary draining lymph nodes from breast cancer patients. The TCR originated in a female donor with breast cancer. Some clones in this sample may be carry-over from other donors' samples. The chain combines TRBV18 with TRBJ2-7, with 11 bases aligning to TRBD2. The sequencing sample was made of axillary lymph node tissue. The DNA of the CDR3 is TGTGCCAGCTGCAATGAGACTAGCGGGACCATCACCGAAGAGCAGTACTTC. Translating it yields CASCNETSGTITEEQYF.